These 25 T cell receptor beta chains came from one sample sequenced in a study of Ad26.COV2.S vaccination and SARS-CoV-2 variants. Clones were sequenced by immunoSEQ multiplex PCR, and TCRdb holds only the in-frame ones, with some missing. The data contain hundreds of thousands of clones, 80% to 95% of them singletons. The treatment: roughly 20 received Ad26.COV2.S at low or high dose, single or two shots; roughly 5 received placebo; per-sample allocation not given. All samples were drawn on day 63, counting from the first vaccine or placebo injection. The sample here was peripheral blood, taken in a trial of Ad26.COV2.S vaccine versus placebo. These receptors were collected from a person aged 18 to 59 who received the Ad26.COV2.S COVID-19 vaccine or a placebo.

V usage is TRBV19 and J usage is TRBJ1-4, with D uncertain. V lost 7 bases and J lost 3, with 15 bases in between. Germline V gene data show CDR1 as LNHDA and CDR2 as SQIVND (reference sequence). The length of the CDR3 is 15 residues. The CDR3 nucleotides read TGTGCCAGTAATCCCGCGGGTGTTTCTAATGAAAAACTGTTTTTT. It yields the protein CASNPAGVSNEKLFF.

The rearrangement uses TRBV6-2 or TRBV6-3 and TRBJ2-1, with 11 bases lining up with TRBD2. The CDR3 is 17 amino acids. CDR1 and CDR2 from the germline V gene are MNHEY and SVGEGT. Trimming at V came to 2 bases and at J to 7 bases, leaving 10 bases not matched to a gene. Here the CDR3 DNA reads TGTGCCAGCAGTTACCTTAAAACTAGCGGGAGACTGAATGAGCAGTTCTTC. As protein: CASSYLKTSGRLNEQFF.

Regarding this clone: Other DNA sequences within the sample encode an identical CDR3. The chain couples TRBV27 to TRBJ2-1, with D uncertain. This CDR3 is built from 13 residues. Deletions cut 6 bases from V and 1 base from J, with 7 bases between. Looked up from germline, CDR1 is MNHEY and CDR2 is SMNVEV (reference sequence). The CDR3 coding sequence is TGTGCCAGCAGCTCAAGTTCCTACAATGAGCAGTTCTTC. It codes for CASSSSSYNEQFF.

The chain joins TRBV5-1 to TRBJ2-5; tentative D call: TRBD1 (6 bases). Germline assignment: CDR1 SGHRS and CDR2 YFSETQ. The V and J ends lost 3 bases and 5 bases respectively, with 11 bases between them. The CDR3 loop spans 13 amino acids. CDR3 bases: TGCGCCAGCAGCTCACAGGGTTTGGAGACCCAGTACTTC. Protein sequence: CASSSQGLETQYF.

This clone was picked up one time. Other DNA sequences in this specimen translate into the identical CDR3. This chain uses TRBV7-2 with TRBJ2-7; D call uncertain. From germline, CDR1 is SGHTA and CDR2 FQGNSA. V was trimmed by 5 bases and J by 0 bases, leaving 5 bases between them. CDR3 length: 12 amino acids. The DNA for the CDR3 is TGTGCCAGCAGCACGAGCTCCTACGAGCAGTACTTC. As protein: CASSTSSYEQYF.

The gene calls are TRBV19 and TRBJ1-1; D may be TRBD1 (5 bases). This CDR3 region has 15 residues. Trimming stripped 3 bases from V and 5 bases from J, with 16 bases between. Germline CDR1 reads LNHDA; CDR2 reads SQIVND (reference sequence). The CDR3 loop reads CASSMRGDGYTEAFF. The CDR3, as DNA: TGTGCCAGTAGTATGAGAGGGGATGGGTATACTGAAGCTTTCTTT.

This chain connects TRBV5-1 to TRBJ2-3; D gene uncertain. Per germline, CDR1 SGHRS and CDR2 YFSETQ. This CDR3 is built from 14 residues. V lost 3 bases and J lost 4, with 12 bases in between. The CDR3 sequence is CASSSYPSPDTQYF. Written as DNA, the CDR3 is TGCGCCAGCAGCTCCTACCCAAGCCCAGATACGCAGTATTTT. The variable domain in full, completed from reference TRBV5-1 and TRBJ2-3, reads KAGVTQTPRYLIKTRGQQVTLSCSPISGHRSVSWYQQTPGQGLQFLFEYFSETQRNKGNFPGRFSGRQFSNSRSEMNVSTLELGDSALYLCASSSYPSPDTQYFGPGTRLTVL.

This chain links TRBV9 with TRBJ2-5, with 11 bases lining up with TRBD2. Germline V gene lookup returns CDR1 SGDLS and CDR2 YYNGEE. Trimming removed 3 bases from V and 4 bases from J; junction bases left unmatched: 14. The CDR3 has 18 residues. DNA for the CDR3: TGTGCCAGCAGCGCGAGTGAGGTAGCGGGAGGGTCCGGAGAGACCCAGTACTTC. This sequence encodes CASSASEVAGGSGETQYF.

The chain recombines TRBV5-1 with TRBJ2-7, with TRBD2 as a possible D gene (5 bases). The CDR3 has 11 residues. CDR1 SGHRS and CDR2 YFSETQ come from the germline V gene. Trimming left V 2 bases short and J 9 bases short, with 9 bases between. The CDR3 is CASSFGSGQYF. The DNA for the CDR3 is TGCGCCAGCAGCTTTGGAAGCGGGCAGTACTTC.

J is TRBJ2-2 and V is TRBV2; D gene ambiguous. V dropped 4 bases and J dropped 2 bases, with 14 bases sitting between them. CDR1 is SNHLY and CDR2 is FYNNEI in the germline V gene. There are 16 residues in the CDR3. Here the CDR3 reads CASSVFTAQNTGELFF. DNA of the CDR3: TGTGCCAGCAGTGTTTTTACAGCTCAAAACACCGGGGAGCTGTTTTTT.

CDR3 nucleotides: TGTGCCAGCATCGCCTATGAGTATGACAATGAGCAGTTCTTC. This codes for CASIAYEYDNEQFF. The chain couples TRBV6-5 to TRBJ2-1; D call uncertain. This CDR3 is 14 amino acids long. The V gene lost 7 bases and the J gene lost 5 bases, with 15 bases spanning the gap. Germline V gene data show CDR1 as MNHEY and CDR2 as SVGAGI.

The J gene is TRBJ2-1, the V gene TRBV9; TRBD2 aligns across 7 bases. There are 15 residues in the CDR3. Germline V gene lookup returns CDR1 SGDLS and CDR2 YYNGEE. Trimming took 0 bases from V and 8 from J; bases not matched to a gene: 8. The CDR3 region has the DNA TGTGCCAGCAGCGTAGATCCAGCGGGATTACATGAGCAGTTCTTC. It codes for CASSVDPAGLHEQFF.

This clone was seen a few times. The V call is TRBV5-1, the J call TRBJ2-7; D possibly corresponds to TRBD1 (6 bases). This CDR3 comprises 16 residues. V gave up 4 bases and J gave up 1 base, with 18 bases separating them. Germline CDR1 is SGHRS and CDR2 is YFSETQ. The DNA of the CDR3 is TGCGCCAGCAGCCCAGGGACATCCAGGCCTTCCTACGAGCAGTACTTC. Translation gives CASSPGTSRPSYEQYF.

The CDR3 DNA reads TGCAGTGCTATGGACAGCTACGAGCAGTACTTC. It specifies CSAMDSYEQYF. The chain has TRBV20-1 and TRBJ2-7; D perhaps matches TRBD1 (6 bases). CDR3 length equals 11 residues. V lost 4 bases, J lost 3 bases, and 7 bases lay in between. Germline V gene lookup returns CDR1 DFQATT and CDR2 SNEGSKA (reference sequence).

The chain carries TRBV7-9 and TRBJ1-5; 8 positions agree with TRBD1. Germline CDR1 and CDR2: SEHNR and FQNEAQ (reference sequence). The V gene end was trimmed by 5 bases and the J gene end by 6 bases; junction bases not matched to a gene: 12. This CDR3 contains 16 residues. In nucleotides, the CDR3 is TGTGCCAGCAGCAATTCCGGACAGGGAGCGGGTCAGCCCCAGCATTTT. Translated, it gives CASSNSGQGAGQPQHF.

The rearrangement uses TRBV28 and TRBJ2-1; 8 bases agree with TRBD1. The CDR3 is made up of 15 amino acids. V lost 4 bases, J lost 8 bases, and 10 bases stayed unmatched. Looked up from germline, CDR1 is MDHEN and CDR2 is SYDVKM. The CDR3 DNA reads TGTGCCAGCAGTTCTAAAGGACAGGGAGGCGATGAGCAGTTCTTC. Its protein product is CASSSKGQGGDEQFF.

The table lists this clone with a few counts. This chain links TRBV6-5 with TRBJ2-7; 9 nucleotides agree with TRBD2. The CDR3 is made up of 14 amino acids. The germline V gene has CDR1 MNHEY and CDR2 SVGAGI. V lost 2 bases and J lost 3; bases outside the gene matches: 2. Here the CDR3 reads CASSYISGSYEQYF. The CDR3 DNA follows: TGTGCCAGCAGTTACATTAGCGGGAGCTACGAGCAGTACTTC.

The chain has TRBV27 and TRBJ2-5, with no clear D. Germline V gives CDR1 MNHEY, CDR2 SMNVEV (reference sequence). Trimming left V 9 bases short and J 2 bases short, with 10 bases between. The CDR3 covers 12 residues. CDR3 sequence reads: CARIREQETQYF. CDR3 DNA: TGTGCCAGGATTAGAGAGCAAGAGACCCAGTACTTC.

CDR3 nucleotide sequence: TGTGCCATCAGGGACAAAGTAAGCACAGATACGCAGTATTTT. Protein sequence: CAIRDKVSTDTQYF. V gene TRBV10-3 combines with J gene TRBJ2-3; perhaps TRBD1 as D (5 bases). The CDR3 extends over 14 amino acids. CDR1 and CDR2 from the germline V gene are ENHRY and SYGVKD. V lost 6 bases and J 0 bases, leaving 10 bases between the germline ends.

V is TRBV20-1 and J is TRBJ2-7, with D tentatively TRBD2 (6 bases). The length of the CDR3 is 14 residues. Germline V gene lookup returns CDR1 DFQATT and CDR2 SNEGSKA (reference sequence). With 3 bases removed from V and 2 bases from J, the gap between germline ends came to 14 bases. The CDR3 nucleotides read TGCAGTGCTAGTTGGCTAGCGAAAACCTACGAGCAGTACTTC. It codes for CSASWLAKTYEQYF.

The chain joins TRBV5-6 to TRBJ2-1; 9 bases fit TRBD2. This CDR3 region has 16 residues. CDR1 is SGHDT, CDR2 YYEEEE, per germline. V lost 3 bases and J lost 3; bases outside the gene matches: 7. The CDR3 DNA follows: TGTGCCAGCAGCTGGGAAGGGACTAGCTACTACAATGAGCAGTTCTTC. This sequence encodes CASSWEGTSYYNEQFF.

The rearrangement joins TRBV11-2 to TRBJ2-5; no definite D call. Per germline, CDR1 SGHAT and CDR2 FQNNGV. CDR3 length: 14 amino acids. V was cut by 1 base and J by 10 bases, with 16 bases left in between. The DNA of the CDR3 is TGTGCCAGCAGCTTAGGGTCACGGTCGGGTGGCCAGTACTTC. Amino acid sequence: CASSLGSRSGGQYF.

The V call is TRBV29-1, the J call TRBJ2-7; no firm D call. The CDR3 covers 13 residues. The V gene's germline CDR1 is SQVTM and CDR2 ANQGSEA. V lost 4 bases to trimming and J lost 0 bases, with 10 bases between them. CDR3 sequence (DNA): TGCAGCGTTGTTGTGGATAACTCCTACGAGCAGTACTTC. Amino acids: CSVVVDNSYEQYF.

The chain combines TRBV7-3 with TRBJ2-7; 7 bases map to TRBD2. J was trimmed by 6 bases and V by 5 bases; bases with no gene match: 16. This CDR3 is built from 16 residues. In germline, CDR1 is SGHTA, CDR2 FQGTGA. CDR3 sequence: CASSLIGFSGPSEQYF. The CDR3 DNA follows: TGTGCCAGCAGCCTCATAGGTTTTAGCGGGCCCAGCGAGCAGTACTTC.

This chain links TRBV5-6 with TRBJ2-7, with TRBD2 matching over 14 bases. Germline trimming cut 5 bases from V and 0 bases from J; bases unmatched to any gene: 10. Germline V CDR1 and CDR2: SGHDT, YYEEEE. The CDR3 totals 18 residues. DNA for the CDR3: TGTGCCAGCAGACGGAGGGGACTAGCGGGGGCTATCTCCTACGAGCAGTACTTC. This codes for CASRRRGLAGAISYEQYF.